This T cell receptor (beta chain) was sequenced for a study of blood T cell repertoires in COVID-19. Study-wide background: T cells, B-cell-depleted T cells, or PBMCs supplied cDNA or gDNA.

The germline V gene encodes CDR1 SEHNR and CDR2 FQNEAQ (reference sequence). CDR3 length equals 13 residues. V lost 4 bases and J 5 bases, leaving 11 bases between the germline ends. Original analysis: Using reference gene primer amplification, nucleated cell counts were estimated. Method: immunoSEQ multiplex PCR; TCRdb's copy keeps in-frame clones and lacks some. D and trimming were read from the DNA, whereas the V and J calls and clone size are those reported in that table. The sample carries about 110,000 clones, over 65% recorded once. This sequence was found in a woman in her thirties or forties with acute or convalescent COVID-19. V is TRBV7-9 and J is TRBJ1-2, with D tentatively TRBD1 (5 bases). The specimen sequenced was peripheral blood. This CDR3 reads CASSSTVAYGYTF. CDR3 nucleotide sequence: TGTGCCAGCAGCTCGACAGTGGCTTATGGCTACACCTTC.